A selection of T cell receptor beta chains follows, all from one sample in a study of PD-L1 blockade in urothelial cancer. The method was immunoSEQ multiplex PCR; TCRdb's version includes in-frame clones alone and lacks a portion of them. The sample lists 25,000 to 35,000 clones, around 84% occurring once. The sequencing here drew on PBMCs, taken around atezolizumab (anti-PD-L1) treatment. These receptors all stem from a man between 65 and 85 years old with urothelial cancer. Each CDR3 is given with its conserved first and last residue. Each record gives: V gene, J gene, CDR3 protein.

TRBV7-9	TRBJ2-1	CASQGLAGNEQFF
TRBV6-1	TRBJ1-3	CASKGRDRSGNTIYF
TRBV13	TRBJ2-7	CASSGTASLYEQYF
TRBV5-1	TRBJ2-5	CASSFNGEAETQYF
TRBV19	TRBJ1-2	CASSDRDRYGYTF
TRBV5-1	TRBJ2-1	CASSPVQRDYNEQFF
TRBV27	TRBJ1-2	CASSLTGGKVRVSYTF
TRBV7-2	TRBJ2-3	CASSLFADTQYF
TRBV7-2	TRBJ1-2	CASSPNRGQSNYGYTF
TRBV14	TRBJ2-5	CASSHRDSPQYF
TRBV25-1	TRBJ1-1	CASSVRGLTEAFF
TRBV7-8	TRBJ2-2	CASSLRGLTANTGELFF
TRBV5-4	TRBJ2-7	CASSLGGEQGIYEQYF
TRBV6-6	TRBJ2-2	CASSGTSGSHTGELFF
TRBV5-8	TRBJ1-5	CASSLQGFSNQPQHF
TRBV29-1	TRBJ1-1	CSVESGSGWTEAFF
TRBV5-6	TRBJ2-5	CASSEITGVETQYF
TRBV4-3	TRBJ2-7	CASSPGSSLYYEQYF
TRBV14	TRBJ1-4	CASSPRGRRNEKLFF
TRBV19	TRBJ2-5	CASSSGGASETQYF
TRBV30	TRBJ2-2	CAWRDRAYGELFF
TRBV18	TRBJ2-3	CASSTQMNTDTQYF
TRBV27	TRBJ2-3	CASSPPGTSRTQYF
TRBV4-1	TRBJ2-1	CASSPPRRGNEQFF
TRBV19	TRBJ1-6	CASSTANSPLHF
TRBV7-2	TRBJ2-7	CASSSRTGPGYEQYF